This TCR beta chain is drawn from a study of blood T cell repertoires in COVID-19. In the study overall: COVID-19 samples from acute and convalescent phases originated in the United States, Italy and Spain. T cells, B-cell-depleted T cells, or PBMCs supplied cDNA or gDNA.

This CDR3 has 14 residues. The V end was cut by 4 bases, the J end by 4 bases, with 13 bases between. Per germline, CDR1 LNHDA and CDR2 SQIVND (reference sequence). In the authors' workflow: Researchers report that nucleated cell counts were estimated from reference gene primer amplification. TCRdb's copy holds only in-frame clones and misses some; the assay was immunoSEQ multiplex PCR. The V and J calls and clone size come from that table; D and trimming were worked out from the DNA. The table records some 89,000 clones, around 82% of them present only once. The chain couples TRBV19 to TRBJ1-1, with D possibly matching TRBD1 (6 bases). Specimen: peripheral blood. This TCR derives from an elderly woman with acute or convalescent COVID-19. CDR3 nucleotides: TGTGCCAGTAGTAACAGGGAGAGTAGCACTGAAGCTTTCTTT. This translates into CASSNRESSTEAFF.